Following are 29 T cell receptor beta chains from one sample sequenced in a study of neoadjuvant anti-PD-1 for oral cavity cancer. TCRdb's table, derived via immunoSEQ multiplex PCR, lists solely in-frame clones and lacks some. The data show more than 10,000 clones, more than 60% seen once. The sequenced sample was PBMCs, obtained before nivolumab (anti-PD-1) treatment. These receptors originate from a person between 40 and 79 years old with oral cavity squamous cell carcinoma.

The chain joins TRBV6-6 to TRBJ1-1, with D tentatively TRBD1 (5 bases). CDR1 and CDR2 (germline): MNHNY, SVGAGI (reference sequence). V gave up 8 bases and J gave up 4 bases, with 14 bases separating them. The CDR3 is 13 residues long. This CDR3 is CASGGREATEAFF. Here the CDR3 DNA reads TGTGCCAGCGGGGGGAGGGAAGCCACTGAAGCTTTCTTT.

This chain uses TRBV5-5 with TRBJ2-6, with D perhaps TRBD1 (6 bases). CDR1 and CDR2 (germline): SGHKS, YYEKEE (reference sequence). The CDR3 spans 16 residues. V lost 5 bases, J lost 1 base, and 13 bases lay in between. The CDR3 coding sequence is TGTGCCAGCAGGCCGACAGGCGGGTCTGGGGCCAACGTCCTGACTTTC. This gives the protein CASRPTGGSGANVLTF. Using reference TRBV5-5 and TRBJ2-6 for the parts outside the CDR3, the full variable domain is DAGVTQSPTHLIKTRGQQVTLRCSPISGHKSVSWYQQVLGQGPQFIFQYYEKEERGRGNFPDRFSARQFPNYSSELNVNALLLGDSALYLCASRPTGGSGANVLTFGAGSRLTVL.

The chain combines TRBV29-1 with TRBJ1-2, with D maybe TRBD1 (5 bases). The CDR3 has 11 amino acids. The V end was cut by 7 bases, the J end by 9 bases, with 15 bases between. Germline CDR1 SQVTM, CDR2 ANQGSEA. The CDR3 reads CSAGTPLSYTF. The CDR3 DNA reads TGCAGCGCTGGGACTCCCTTAAGCTACACCTTC.

The V call is TRBV7-6, the J call TRBJ2-7; possibly TRBD2 for D (6 bases). The V gene's germline CDR1 is SGHVS and CDR2 FNYEAQ. This CDR3 is 15 amino acids long. V was pared by 5 bases and J by 2 bases, with 16 bases between. The DNA of the CDR3 is TGTGCCAGCAGCCCCCCGGGGGATTTGGCCTACGAGCAGTACTTC. It specifies CASSPPGDLAYEQYF.

The chain uses TRBV29-1 and TRBJ1-5; 9 bases align to TRBD1. Germline-derived CDR1 and CDR2 are SQVTM and ANQGSEA. V shed 6 bases and J 2 bases; nucleotides not matched to a gene: 11. The length of the CDR3 is 16 residues. CDR3 sequence reads: CSVGQGIGGRNQPQHF. The CDR3 bases are TGCAGCGTAGGACAGGGGATCGGAGGTCGCAATCAGCCCCAGCATTTT. The complete variable domain, with remaining parts taken from reference TRBV29-1 and TRBJ1-5, reads SAVISQKPSRDICQRGTSLTIQCQVDSQVTMMFWYRQQPGQSLTLIATANQGSEATYESGFVIDKFPISRPNLTFSTLTVSNMSPEDSSIYLCSVGQGIGGRNQPQHFGDGTRLSIL.

V gene TRBV28 combines with J gene TRBJ1-2; D is unresolved. The V gene lost 3 bases and the J gene lost 2 bases, with 4 bases spanning the gap. The CDR3 covers 12 residues. Germline CDR1 is MDHEN and CDR2 is SYDVKM. CDR3 coding DNA: TGTGCCAGCAGTTTCGGGAACTATGGCTACACCTTC. Protein: CASSFGNYGYTF.

V and J are TRBV5-1 and TRBJ2-1, with TRBD2 matching over 11 bases. The CDR3 has 17 amino acids. After removal of 0 bases from V and 3 bases from J, the junction contained 5 bases not matched to a gene. Per germline, CDR1 SGHRS and CDR2 YFSETQ. The CDR3 protein is CASSLVALAGGYNEQFF. As DNA, the CDR3 is TGCGCCAGCAGCTTGGTAGCTCTAGCGGGGGGCTACAATGAGCAGTTCTTC.

V and J are TRBV11-2 and TRBJ1-2; D gene uncertain. Germline V gene lookup returns CDR1 SGHAT and CDR2 FQNNGV. Between the trimmed V and J ends, which lost 5 bases and 4 bases, there was a span of 14 bases. The CDR3 length is 14 residues. This CDR3 reads CASSLTGRIYGYTF. The CDR3 nucleotides read TGTGCCAGCAGCCTCACCGGGAGGATCTATGGCTACACCTTC.

This clone turned up a few times. The chain recombines TRBV18 with TRBJ2-3; 13 bases align to TRBD2. This CDR3 is built from 15 residues. V was clipped by 1 base and J by 5 bases; unmatched bases: 0. The germline V gene has CDR1 KGHSH and CDR2 LQKENI. The CDR3 DNA reads as TGTGCCAGCTCACCACGGACTAGCGGGAGAGATACGCAGTATTTT. Amino acids: CASSPRTSGRDTQYF.

This clone was seen a few times. CDR3 amino acids: CASSIYLRHSEKLFF. In DNA form, the CDR3 reads TGTGCCAGCAGCATCTACTTGAGACATTCTGAAAAACTGTTTTTT. The chain recombines TRBV4-2 with TRBJ1-4; D gene unclear. Germline CDR1 is LGHNA and CDR2 is YNFKEQ. The CDR3 loop spans 15 amino acids. V lost 5 bases and J 7 bases, leaving 17 bases between the germline ends.

This chain joins TRBV7-9 and TRBJ2-7; TRBD1 aligns across 8 bases. Unmatched junction bases numbered 5, after V lost 4 bases and J lost 3 bases. Germline CDR1 reads SEHNR; CDR2 reads FQNEAQ (reference sequence). CDR3 length equals 14 residues. The CDR3 coding sequence is TGTGCCAGCAGCTCGCGACAGGGGTTCTACGAGCAGTACTTC. Translated: CASSSRQGFYEQYF.

This clone was picked up one time. V usage is TRBV28 and J usage is TRBJ2-7, with unresolved D. The CDR3 covers 12 residues. Germline CDR1 MDHEN, CDR2 SYDVKM. Trimming cost V 3 bases and J 3 bases, with 6 bases left between them. CDR3 in amino acids: CASSLESYEQYF. CDR3 DNA: TGTGCCAGCAGTTTGGAGAGCTACGAGCAGTACTTC.

J is TRBJ1-2 and V is TRBV29-1; 8 positions agree with TRBD1. With 4 bases clipped from V and 8 bases from J, the junction kept 12 bases outside the gene matches. Germline lookup yields CDR1 SQVTM and CDR2 ANQGSEA. This CDR3 region has 14 residues. DNA of the CDR3: TGCAGCGTTGGGAGGGACAGGCCCGAAACGGGCTACACCTTC. Amino acids: CSVGRDRPETGYTF.

The V gene is TRBV5-1, the J gene TRBJ2-7; D is possibly TRBD1 (5 bases). Germline CDR1 is SGHRS and CDR2 is YFSETQ. There are 15 residues in the CDR3. V was cut by 0 bases and J by 4 bases, with 14 bases left in between. CDR3 coding DNA: TGCGCCAGCAGCTTGGCGGCAGGGTACCGTTACGAGCAGTACTTC. Amino acid sequence: CASSLAAGYRYEQYF.

This clone has only a few counts. The chain has TRBV10-3 and TRBJ2-4; D is ambiguous. V lost 2 bases and J 5 bases, leaving 13 bases between the germline ends. The CDR3 sequence is 15 residues long. CDR1 is ENHRY, CDR2 SYGVKD, per germline. The CDR3 region has the DNA TGTGCCATCAGTGAGGGCCTTTTGGCGCAAAACATTCAGTACTTC. This encodes CAISEGLLAQNIQYF.

The V call is TRBV27, the J call TRBJ2-7, with 7 bases matching TRBD2. The germline CDR1 and CDR2 sequences are MNHEY and SMNVEV (reference sequence). V dropped 5 bases and J dropped 5; count of bases not matched to a gene: 9. CDR3 length: 14 residues. The CDR3: CASSPLGGSDEQYF. In DNA, the CDR3 is TGTGCCAGCAGTCCCCTGGGAGGGTCAGACGAGCAGTACTTC.

The CDR3 sequence: CASSSAGVSEKLFF. In DNA form, the CDR3 reads TGTGCCAGCAGCTCAGCAGGGGTAAGTGAAAAACTGTTTTTT. The chain couples TRBV11-3 to TRBJ1-4, with a weak D call TRBD1 (6 bases). Germline lookup yields CDR1 SGHNT and CDR2 YENEEA. The CDR3 has 14 residues. Between the trimmed V and J ends, which lost 4 bases and 7 bases, there was a span of 13 bases.

The CDR3 here is CASSWDRNSNQPQHF. In DNA form, the CDR3 reads TGTGCCAGCAGTTGGGACAGGAATAGCAATCAGCCCCAGCATTTT. This rearrangement joins TRBV6-6 to TRBJ1-5, with 8 positions matching TRBD1. Losses at the gene ends were 4 bases for V and 0 bases for J; bases not matched to a gene: 2. Germline CDR1 MNHNY, CDR2 SVGAGI (reference sequence). CDR3 length: 15 residues.

The V gene is TRBV18, the J gene TRBJ2-1; perhaps TRBD2 as D (5 bases). The CDR3 runs 16 residues. Between the trimmed V and J ends, which lost 1 base and 5 bases, there was a span of 15 bases. CDR1 and CDR2 from the germline V gene are KGHSH and LQKENI. CDR3 coding DNA: TGTGCCAGCTCACCACTACCCGGGGTAACGAACAATGAGCAGTTCTTC. Its translation: CASSPLPGVTNNEQFF.

The J gene is TRBJ1-4, the V gene TRBV2; D not certain. CDR1 and CDR2 from the germline V gene are SNHLY and FYNNEI. The CDR3 covers 10 residues. The V end lost 11 bases, the J end lost 8 bases, and 9 bases lay between the germline ends. The CDR3 reads CAVGGEKLFF. The DNA for the CDR3 is TGTGCCGTGGGTGGGGAAAAACTGTTTTTT.

The J gene is TRBJ1-6, the V gene TRBV4-1; D perhaps matches TRBD1 (5 bases). In germline, CDR1 is MGHRA, CDR2 YSYEKL. V was trimmed by 5 bases and J by 7 bases, leaving 21 bases between them. The CDR3 has 17 residues. This chain's CDR3 is CASSLTDLGTINSPLHF. DNA of the CDR3: TGCGCCAGCAGCTTAACGGACCTAGGGACTATAAATTCACCCCTCCACTTT.

The rearrangement links TRBV13 to TRBJ1-3; D not certain. V was clipped by 2 bases and J by 0 bases, with 8 bases between them. This CDR3 contains 15 residues. In germline, CDR1 is PRHDT, CDR2 FYEKMQ (reference sequence). CDR3 sequence (DNA): TGTGCCAGCAGCTTACCAGTCAGCTCTGGAAACACCATATATTTT. This translates into CASSLPVSSGNTIYF.

Only a few counts were recorded for this clone. The rearrangement uses TRBV2 and TRBJ2-4; D gene ambiguous. This CDR3 spans 14 amino acids. Germline V gene lookup returns CDR1 SNHLY and CDR2 FYNNEI. The V gene lost 5 bases and the J gene lost 5 bases, with 13 bases spanning the gap. This CDR3 reads CASSPEFDQNIQYF. CDR3 coding DNA: TGTGCCAGCAGTCCAGAATTTGACCAAAACATTCAGTACTTC.

This rearrangement joins TRBV7-9 to TRBJ1-1; D perhaps matches TRBD1 (6 bases). Between the trimmed V and J ends, which lost 5 bases and 1 base, there was a span of 14 bases. This CDR3 contains 15 residues. CDR1 is SEHNR and CDR2 is FQNEAQ in the germline V gene (reference sequence). In DNA, the CDR3 is TGTGCCAGCAGCGCCCGACAGGTCGCGAACACTGAAGCTTTCTTT. Translated: CASSARQVANTEAFF.

The chain has TRBV19 and TRBJ2-1; the D is unclear. Germline V CDR1 and CDR2: LNHDA, SQIVND (reference sequence). This CDR3 contains 14 residues. V dropped 1 base and J dropped 4 bases, with 8 bases sitting between them. In nucleotides, the CDR3 is TGTGCCAGTAGTATAGGGGCAGCTTACAATGAGCAGTTCTTC. Amino acids: CASSIGAAYNEQFF.

The V call is TRBV25-1, the J call TRBJ1-4; D might be TRBD1 (5 bases). This CDR3 is 15 amino acids long. Germline-derived CDR1 and CDR2 are MGHDK and SYGVNS. Trimming took off 1 base at V and 9 bases at J, with 15 bases between the two ends. CDR3 sequence: CASSESEGRGKKLFF. CDR3 DNA: TGTGCCAGCAGTGAATCCGAGGGGCGCGGGAAAAAACTGTTTTTT. The variable domain in full, completed from reference TRBV25-1 and TRBJ1-4, reads EADIYQTPRYLVIGTGKKITLECSQTMGHDKMYWYQQDPGMELHLIHYSYGVNSTEKGDLSSESTVSRIRTEHFPLTLESARPSHTSQYLCASSESEGRGKKLFFGSGTQLSVL.

This clone was counted a few times. The V call is TRBV27, the J call TRBJ1-6; 8 nucleotides align to TRBD1. Germline V gives CDR1 MNHEY, CDR2 SMNVEV (reference sequence). The CDR3 totals 15 residues. With V trimmed by 6 bases and J by 8 bases, 9 bases remained unmatched. The CDR3 reads CASRKQGARDSPLHF. The CDR3 DNA sequence: TGTGCCAGCAGAAAGCAGGGGGCGCGCGATTCACCCCTCCACTTT.

The gene calls are TRBV19 and TRBJ2-1, with 8 bases identical to TRBD2. J gave up 9 bases and V 4 bases, and 11 bases lay outside the gene matches. The germline V gene encodes CDR1 LNHDA and CDR2 SQIVND (reference sequence). This CDR3 has 15 amino acids. The CDR3 DNA reads as TGTGCCAGTAGTACCTATGGGACCAGCGGGGGTGAGCAGTTCTTC. Its translation is CASSTYGTSGGEQFF.

The J gene is TRBJ2-1, the V gene TRBV20-1, with D unclear. Trimming removed 6 bases from V and 7 bases from J, with 10 bases in between. Germline V lookup: CDR1 DFQATT, CDR2 SNEGSKA (reference sequence). This CDR3 region has 11 residues. For the CDR3, the DNA is TGCAGTGCGAGCTACGGGAATGAGCAGTTCTTC. It translates to CSASYGNEQFF.